This TCR beta chain was retrieved from a study of T-cell memory formation after mild COVID-19. Study-wide points: Among clones contracting day 15 to 85, CD4/CD8 was balanced, whereas later expanders leaned CD4+.

The V and J ends lost 3 bases and 7 bases respectively, with 19 bases between them. The CDR3 runs 14 residues. Looked up from germline, CDR1 is DFQATT and CDR2 is SNEGSKA (reference sequence). A single record per CDR3 protein comes from TCRdb applying MiXCR to the 5' RACE reads. This table holds some 190,000 distinct CDR3 sequences, 15% to 20% found once. Remarks on this clonotype: Its antigen is unknown.

The rearrangement links TRBV20-1 to TRBJ2-7; D perhaps matches TRBD2 (5 bases). The source of this sequence is an adult woman who had mild COVID-19 (a few samples of this study predate the infection). Cell type and time point are not known. Material: PBMCs or a T cell subset sorted from them (not recorded which). In DNA form, the CDR3 reads TGCAGTGCTAGGACGGGCGGGCCCATGGGGGAGCAGTACTTC. Its protein product is CSARTGGPMGEQYF.